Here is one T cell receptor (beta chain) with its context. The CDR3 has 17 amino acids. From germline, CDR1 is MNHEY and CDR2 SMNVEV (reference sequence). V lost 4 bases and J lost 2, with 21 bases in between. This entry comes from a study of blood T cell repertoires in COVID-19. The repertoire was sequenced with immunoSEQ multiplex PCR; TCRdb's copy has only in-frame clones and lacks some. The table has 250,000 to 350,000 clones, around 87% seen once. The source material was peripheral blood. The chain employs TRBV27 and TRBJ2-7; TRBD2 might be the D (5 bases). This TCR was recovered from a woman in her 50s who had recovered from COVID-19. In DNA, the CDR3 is TGTGCCAGCAGTTCCCTATCCCTCAGCGGCGCTGCCTACGAGCAGTACTTC. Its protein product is CASSSLSLSGAAYEQYF.